These 11 T cell receptor beta chains share one sample of origin, sequenced in a study of blood T cell repertoires in COVID-19. Only in-frame clones appear in the TCRdb table, and some are missing; sequencing was by immunoSEQ multiplex PCR. This sample has around 200,000 clones, with 84% found just once. Input material: peripheral blood. The receptors here all came from a man between 45 and 60 years old with active or convalescent COVID-19.

The chain carries TRBV7-6 and TRBJ2-7, with D possibly TRBD2 on 5 matching bases. V dropped 5 bases and J dropped 6 bases, with 14 bases sitting between them. This CDR3 has 13 amino acids. Looked up from germline, CDR1 is SGHVS and CDR2 is FNYEAQ. The CDR3 spells CASSPPLGGEQYF. The CDR3 DNA follows: TGTGCCAGCAGCCCCCCACTAGGAGGCGAGCAGTACTTC.

This clone was detected a few times. The J gene is TRBJ1-2, the V gene TRBV5-3, with 7 bases matching TRBD1. TRBV5-3 is flagged as an ORF with uncertain function. Trimming took 0 bases from V and 8 from J; bases not matched to a gene: 10. The CDR3 loop spans 15 amino acids. CDR3: CARSLETGKGNGYTF. DNA for the CDR3: TGTGCCAGAAGCTTGGAGACAGGGAAGGGTAACGGCTACACCTTC.

A few counts support this clone. The rearrangement uses TRBV5-1 and TRBJ2-1; D possibly corresponds to TRBD2 (6 bases). CDR1 is SGHRS and CDR2 is YFSETQ in the germline V gene. The CDR3 contains 16 residues. Trimming removed 0 bases at V and 2 bases at J, with 12 bases between. CDR3 coding DNA: TGCGCCAGCAGCTTGGCGGGCGGGGTTACCTACAATGAGCAGTTCTTC. Residues: CASSLAGGVTYNEQFF.

This clone was observed a few times. The rearrangement links TRBV7-2 to TRBJ1-4; 11 positions match TRBD1. V was pared by 5 bases and J by 8 bases, with 7 bases of the junction left unmatched. The length of the CDR3 is 15 residues. Germline V gene lookup returns CDR1 SGHTA and CDR2 FQGNSA. CDR3 nucleotides: TGTGCCAGCAGCCTCCGGGACAGGGGGTTAGAAAAACTGTTTTTT. This sequence encodes CASSLRDRGLEKLFF.

The chain carries TRBV7-9 and TRBJ2-1; TRBD1 matches 7 bases. The CDR3 contains 14 residues. The J segment lost 4 bases and the V segment lost 5 bases, leaving 5 bases of the junction unmatched. Per germline, CDR1 SEHNR and CDR2 FQNEAQ (reference sequence). The CDR3 loop reads CASSPRGLYNEQFF. CDR3 sequence (DNA): TGTGCCAGCAGCCCAAGGGGGCTTTACAATGAGCAGTTCTTC.

CDR3 sequence (DNA): TGTGCCAGCAGCTTAGCCGTTTTAACTAGCGGGGGGGAGGAGCAGTACTTC. This encodes CASSLAVLTSGGEEQYF. The J gene is TRBJ2-7, the V gene TRBV7-2; 13 positions match TRBD2. With 0 bases clipped from V and 7 bases from J, the junction kept 9 bases outside the gene matches. The CDR3 is 17 amino acids. The germline V gene has CDR1 SGHTA and CDR2 FQGNSA.

The chain links TRBV30 to TRBJ1-1; no definite D call. The CDR3 has 15 amino acids. V lost 0 bases, J lost 3 bases, and 14 bases lay in between. Per the germline V gene, CDR1 is GTSNPN and CDR2 is SVGIG (reference sequence). CDR3 nucleotide sequence: TGTGCCTGGAGTGTCGGAGGGAACCCTTACACTGAAGCTTTCTTT. Translating it yields CAWSVGGNPYTEAFF.

This chain connects TRBV19 to TRBJ2-5; maybe TRBD1 (6 bases). The V end was cut by 0 bases, the J end by 5 bases, with 16 bases between. This CDR3 has 16 amino acids. The V gene's germline CDR1 is LNHDA and CDR2 SQIVND (reference sequence). CDR3 protein: CASSIDRQGSTETQYF. In DNA, the CDR3 is TGTGCCAGTAGTATAGATCGCCAGGGGTCGACGGAGACCCAGTACTTC.

The rearrangement links TRBV7-8 to TRBJ2-1, with 9 bases identical to TRBD2. V was clipped by 1 base and J by 5 bases; unmatched bases: 3. CDR1 and CDR2 from the germline V gene are SGHVS and FQNEAQ. This CDR3 has 15 amino acids. As DNA, the CDR3 is TGTGCCAGCAGCTTAGGAAGCGGGGGGAACAATGAGCAGTTCTTC. As protein: CASSLGSGGNNEQFF. Complete variable domain (other parts from reference TRBV7-8 and TRBJ2-1): GAGVSQSPRYKVAKRGQDVALRCDPISGHVSLFWYQQALGQGPEFLTYFQNEAQLDKSGLPSDRFFAERPEGSVSTLKIQRTQQEDSAVYLCASSLGSGGNNEQFFGPGTRLTVL.

This clone was seen a handful of times. CDR3 sequence reads: CASSQGRASAIQETQYF. In DNA form, the CDR3 reads TGTGCCAGCAGCCAAGGAAGGGCTAGCGCCATCCAAGAGACCCAGTACTTC. The rearrangement links TRBV3-1 (or the pseudogene TRBV3-2) to TRBJ2-5; D possibly corresponds to TRBD2 (6 bases). CDR1 is LGHDT, CDR2 YNNKEL, per germline (reference sequence). V dropped 1 base and J dropped 1 base, with 16 bases sitting between them. The CDR3 contains 17 residues.

There are a few counts of this clone. The chain combines TRBV7-9 with TRBJ1-6, with TRBD1 as a possible D gene (5 bases). Germline-derived CDR1 and CDR2 are SEHNR and FQNEAQ (reference sequence). The CDR3 totals 15 residues. Trimming removed 1 base from V and 7 bases from J, with 11 bases in between. The CDR3 bases are TGTGCCAGCAGCTTAGGCGGGGCCGGGAATTCACCCCTCCACTTT. This sequence encodes CASSLGGAGNSPLHF.